The rows below give T cell receptor beta chains drawn from one sample of a study of post-analysis software for immune sequencing data. TCRdb re-called the PCR reads with MiXCR, one entry per CDR3 protein. The table shows under 900,000 distinct CDR3 sequences, with approximately 50% occurring only once. The sequenced sample was blood. Receptor source: a girl aged 5-17 years with multiple sclerosis. Both conserved end residues are part of each CDR3.

J: TRBJ2-3
V: TRBV29-1
CDR3: CSVLAGPDTQYF

J: TRBJ2-3
V: TRBV29-1
CDR3: CSVRDRGQTDTQYF

J: TRBJ1-2
V: TRBV6-5
CDR3: CASSYTGSVGCTF

J: TRBJ2-7
V: TRBV13
CDR3: CASSFSTGLHEQYF

J: TRBJ2-1
V: TRBV6-6
CDR3: CASSLLAEEQFF

J: TRBJ1-1
V: TRBV12-5
CDR3: CASGYVQGLNTEAFF

J: TRBJ1-1
V: TRBV10-3
CDR3: CAISGVLRNTEAFF

J: TRBJ2-1
V: TRBV5-1
CDR3: CASSVDRGSDEQFF

J: TRBJ1-3
V: TRBV4-1
CDR3: CASSQSQQGISGNTIYF

J: TRBJ1-2
V: TRBV5-1
CDR3: CASSSGTGNAYGYTF

J: TRBJ2-7
V: TRBV19
CDR3: CASRDRSGRNEQYF

J: TRBJ2-3
V: TRBV5-1
CDR3: CASSLGGTLEGTDTQYF

J: TRBJ2-5
V: TRBV12-3/TRBV12-4
CDR3: CASGGTRPETQYF

J: TRBJ2-3
V: TRBV7-9
CDR3: CASSLAGEGFRTQYF

J: TRBJ1-2
V: TRBV29-1
CDR3: CSVAGAFGYTF

J: TRBJ1-2
V: TRBV6-5
CDR3: CASSQGQGYRYTF

J: TRBJ2-7
V: TRBV20-1
CDR3: CSARKPRAPYEQYF

J: TRBJ2-1
V: TRBV7-2
CDR3: CASSLVPGGSGNEQFF

J: TRBJ2-5
V: TRBV7-3
CDR3: CASSLFAGNQETQYF

J: TRBJ2-4
V: TRBV7-8
CDR3: CASSFPTSGNIQYF

J: TRBJ2-3
V: TRBV19
CDR3: CASSIAPGDTQYF

J: TRBJ2-3
V: TRBV20-1
CDR3: CSASRTSGGTTDTQYF

J: TRBJ2-5
V: TRBV5-1
CDR3: CASSLGGTPETQYF

J: TRBJ2-1
V: TRBV6-1
CDR3: CASSEIGLAGGHEQFF

J: TRBJ2-1
V: TRBV5-1
CDR3: CASSRRGETPTQNEQFF

J: TRBJ1-6
V: TRBV4-1
CDR3: CASSQVFRMGISPLHF

J: TRBJ2-1
V: TRBV6-6
CDR3: CASTLSSGQYSYNEQFF

J: .
V: TRBV5-5
CDR3: CASSLTSGGLCEQYF

J: TRBJ1-2
V: TRBV6-6
CDR3: CASRDTGGPNYGYTF

J: TRBJ2-3
V: TRBV7-9
CDR3: CASLFTDTQYF

J: TRBJ1-1
V: TRBV5-1
CDR3: CASSLEAGGVTRSTEAFF

J: TRBJ2-7
V: TRBV7-2
CDR3: CASSPSFSDWSSYEQYF

J: TRBJ2-7
V: TRBV12-5
CDR3: CASGLVMGGQGASYEQYF

J: TRBJ2-7
V: TRBV5-4
CDR3: CASSLGLAGGPREQYF

J: TRBJ2-6
V: TRBV4-1
CDR3: CASTRQGSGANVLTF

J: TRBJ1-2
V: TRBV20-1
CDR3: CSARGRASGSYTF

J: TRBJ2-1
V: TRBV5-1
CDR3: CASSLGDPYNEQFF

J: TRBJ2-1
V: TRBV29-1
CDR3: CSAAGTSGNEQFF

J: TRBJ2-1
V: TRBV7-3
CDR3: CASSAWTSGGGYEQFF

J: TRBJ1-2
V: TRBV25-1
CDR3: CASSDLAGGDYGYTF

J: TRBJ2-3
V: TRBV7-3
CDR3: CASSPAVGTDTQYF

J: TRBJ1-1
V: TRBV29-1
CDR3: CRVVMNTEAFF

J: TRBJ2-5
V: TRBV11-1
CDR3: CASSLGTSYQETQYF

J: TRBJ2-1
V: TRBV7-2
CDR3: CASSLVVAGAGVRDEQFF

J: TRBJ2-3
V: TRBV5-1
CDR3: CASSLEPIPDTQYF

J: TRBJ2-2
V: TRBV7-9
CDR3: CASSLAIFTGELFF

J: TRBJ2-7
V: TRBV3-1
CDR3: CASSQELAVSYEQYF

J: TRBJ2-5
V: TRBV29-1
CDR3: CSVEKQGLGTQYF

J: TRBJ2-1
V: TRBV7-6
CDR3: CASSTRQGRSEQFF

J: TRBJ2-7
V: TRBV5-1
CDR3: CASSLSGLAVSYEQYF

J: TRBJ2-7
V: TRBV5-6
CDR3: CASSLSSTDEQYF

J: TRBJ2-7
V: TRBV6-5
CDR3: CASSYLTGDYEQYF

J: TRBJ2-3
V: TRBV18
CDR3: CASSPIGTADTQYF

J: TRBJ2-5
V: TRBV15
CDR3: CATSRDGRGPETQYF

J: TRBJ2-3
V: TRBV12-3/TRBV12-4
CDR3: CASSPRGTSGGLTDTQYF